These 18 T cell receptor beta chains were all obtained from the same sample, sequenced in a study of human T cells and chemical hapten exposure. Whole blood, unfractionated, served as the material for total RNA extraction. Via MiXCR, TCRdb re-called the 5' RACE reads, giving one row per CDR3 protein. The sample yields tens of thousands of distinct CDR3 sequences, less than 9.5% seen once. These receptors originate from a male donor in good health.

V is TRBV5-4 and J is TRBJ2-1; maybe TRBD2 (6 bases). V lost 1 base, J lost 5 bases, and 13 bases lay in between. The CDR3 is made up of 15 amino acids. Germline V gives CDR1 SGHNT, CDR2 YYREEE (reference sequence). In nucleotides, the CDR3 is TGTGCCAGCAGCTTGCCTAGCGATTACCACAATGAGCAGTTCTTC. This encodes CASSLPSDYHNEQFF.

V and J are TRBV5-6 and TRBJ1-1, with D unclear. This CDR3 region has 14 residues. Germline V CDR1 and CDR2: SGHDT, YYEEEE. V lost 5 bases and J lost 0, with 11 bases in between. CDR3 sequence: CASRRSYMNTEAFF. CDR3 nucleotides: TGTGCCAGCAGGCGAAGCTACATGAACACTGAAGCTTTCTTT.

This clonotype was seen repeatedly, ten times or more. This chain joins TRBV7-9 and TRBJ2-3; D possibly corresponds to TRBD2 (6 bases). Germline V gene lookup returns CDR1 SEHNR and CDR2 FQNEAQ (reference sequence). V shed 5 bases and J shed 0 bases, with 12 bases lying between them. This CDR3 is built from 15 residues. The chain's CDR3 is CASSPSGPSTDTQYF. For the CDR3, the DNA is TGTGCCAGCAGCCCAAGCGGGCCCAGCACAGATACGCAGTATTTT.

CDR3 protein: CASSFRGPQSGGAPDTQYF. CDR3 nucleotide sequence: TGTGCCAGCAGCTTCCGAGGGCCCCAAAGCGGGGGGGCTCCAGATACGCAGTATTTT. The J gene is TRBJ2-3, the V gene TRBV11-2; 10 bases line up with TRBD2. This CDR3 has 19 residues. Germline V gene data show CDR1 as SGHAT and CDR2 as FQNNGV. V shed 3 bases and J 4 bases; nucleotides not matched to a gene: 16.

The chain combines TRBV4-3 with TRBJ2-2; no reliable D call. V lost 0 bases and J 7 bases, leaving 18 bases between the germline ends. There are 17 residues in the CDR3. Germline V gene sequence: CDR1 LGHNA, CDR2 YSLEER. This chain's CDR3 is CASSQDGRELGFGELFF. CDR3 DNA sequence: TGCGCCAGCAGCCAAGATGGCCGTGAATTGGGCTTCGGGGAGCTGTTTTTT.

This clonotype appeared a few times. The chain recombines TRBV25-1 with TRBJ2-3; D may be TRBD1 or TRBD2 (7 bases each). V was trimmed by 3 bases and J by 5 bases, leaving 15 bases between them. Germline values: CDR1 MGHDK, CDR2 SYGVNS. This CDR3 comprises 15 residues. The CDR3 loop is CASSEGRGRVDTQYF. As DNA, the CDR3 is TGTGCCAGCAGTGAGGGGAGGGGGCGGGTAGATACGCAGTATTTT.

This clonotype was observed a handful of times. The V call is TRBV6-2 or TRBV6-3, the J call TRBJ2-7; possibly TRBD1 for D (5 bases). The ends were cut back, 6 bases at V and 3 bases at J, with 12 bases in the middle. The CDR3 consists of 13 residues. The germline V gene has CDR1 MNHEY and CDR2 SVGEGT. This CDR3 reads CASSKTVYYEQYF. The DNA for the CDR3 is TGTGCCAGCAGCAAGACAGTTTACTACGAGCAGTACTTC.

This clonotype was counted at least ten times. The V gene is TRBV15, the J gene TRBJ1-3; weak D call: TRBD1 (5 bases). This CDR3 is built from 16 residues. The germline V gene has CDR1 LNHNV and CDR2 YYDKDF (reference sequence). The ends were cut back, 5 bases at V and 0 bases at J, with 14 bases in the middle. CDR3 nucleotides: TGTGCCACCAGCCCCCAGGGTGGGAGCTCTGGAAACACCATATATTTT. It codes for CATSPQGGSSGNTIYF.

This clonotype has just a few counts. V gene TRBV6-4 combines with J gene TRBJ2-1, with 10 nucleotides matching TRBD2. CDR1 and CDR2 from the germline V gene are MRHNA and SNTAGT. The CDR3 totals 15 residues. J was trimmed by 4 bases and V by 0 bases; bases with no gene match: 0. The CDR3 is CASSDSAGGYNEQFF. CDR3 bases: TGTGCCAGCAGTGACTCAGCGGGGGGGTACAATGAGCAGTTCTTC.

The rearrangement uses TRBV4-2 and TRBJ1-6, with TRBD1 as a possible D gene (6 bases). V was trimmed by 1 base and J by 7 bases, leaving 11 bases between them. The CDR3 extends over 15 amino acids. From germline, CDR1 is LGHNA and CDR2 YNFKEQ. The CDR3 region has the DNA TGTGCCAGCAGCCAAGGGACAGTTACCAATTCACCCCTCCACTTT. It is translated as CASSQGTVTNSPLHF.

This chain connects TRBV10-3 to TRBJ1-1; 8 positions match TRBD1. Germline CDR1 is ENHRY and CDR2 is SYGVKD. This CDR3 region has 14 residues. Trimming removed 6 bases from V and 2 bases from J; junction bases left unmatched: 5. The CDR3 reads CAIRSGQGNTEAFF. For the CDR3, the DNA is TGTGCCATCAGATCTGGACAGGGAAACACTGAAGCTTTCTTT.

This clonotype was counted only a few times. The chain combines TRBV4-3 with TRBJ2-4; D is unclear. Germline assignment: CDR1 LGHNA and CDR2 YSLEER. V shed 0 bases and J shed 6 bases, with 6 bases lying between them. The CDR3 contains 13 residues. CDR3 DNA sequence: TGCGCCAGCAGCCAAGAACGCAGAAACATTCAGTACTTC. It specifies CASSQERRNIQYF.

This clonotype was detected a few times. The chain links TRBV27 to TRBJ1-6; 9 positions match TRBD1. Losses at the gene ends were 3 bases for V and 7 bases for J; bases not matched to a gene: 1. CDR1 is MNHEY, CDR2 SMNVEV, per germline (reference sequence). The CDR3 sequence is 14 residues long. CDR3 in amino acids: CASSFDRGNSPLHF. The CDR3, as DNA: TGTGCCAGCAGTTTCGACAGGGGGAATTCACCCCTCCACTTT.

This clonotype was seen a few times. This sequence joins TRBV7-8 and TRBJ2-1, with 12 bases fitting TRBD2. CDR3 size: 15 residues. The V and J ends lost 4 bases and 6 bases, in that order; junction bases with no gene match: 4. The germline V gene encodes CDR1 SGHVS and CDR2 FQNEAQ. The CDR3 DNA follows: TGTGCCAGCAGCTCCCGGACTAGCGGGATCAATGAGCAGTTCTTC. Translation gives CASSSRTSGINEQFF.

Note on this clonotype: The junction departs from the called germline gene at one end, perhaps through a read error. In DNA, the CDR3 is TGTGCCAGCAGCTCCGCAGGGGTATCTGAGCAGATCTTC. Translating gives CASSSAGVSEQIF. This chain links TRBV5-4 with TRBJ2-1, with TRBD1 as a possible D gene (6 bases). CDR1 is SGHNT and CDR2 is YYREEE in the germline V gene (reference sequence). The CDR3 has 13 amino acids. Together with reference TRBV5-4 and TRBJ2-1, the CDR3 gives the full variable domain: ETGVTQSPTHLIKTRGQQVTLRCSSQSGHNTVSWYQQALGQGPQFIFQYYREEENGRGNFPPRFSGLQFPNYSSELNVNALELDDSALYLCASSSAGVSEQIFGPGTRLTVL.

In its sample, this clonotype was seen a few times. V is TRBV27 and J is TRBJ2-3, with D perhaps TRBD2 (5 bases). This CDR3 is 13 amino acids long. V was pared by 4 bases and J by 6 bases, with 11 bases between. Germline CDR1 and CDR2: MNHEY and SMNVEV (reference sequence). In DNA form, the CDR3 reads TGTGCCAGCAGTTCTGCGCGGGCGGATACGCAGTATTTT. Protein product: CASSSARADTQYF.

This chain uses TRBV7-9 with TRBJ2-1, with TRBD2 identical over 9 bases. The CDR3 length is 16 residues. V lost 4 bases, J lost 1 base, and 5 bases stayed unmatched. Germline values: CDR1 SEHNR, CDR2 FQNEAQ (reference sequence). Written as DNA, the CDR3 is TGTGCCAGCAGCTCGCCGGGACTAGCATCCTACAATGAGCAGTTCTTC. Protein: CASSSPGLASYNEQFF.

Many counts were recorded for this clonotype. The genes are TRBV20-1 and TRBJ2-1; D is unresolved. V dropped 6 bases and J dropped 0 bases, with 9 bases sitting between them. The CDR3 loop spans 13 amino acids. Germline values: CDR1 DFQATT, CDR2 SNEGSKA (reference sequence). CDR3 sequence (DNA): TGCAGTGCATCGGATGGCTCCTACAATGAGCAGTTCTTC. It specifies CSASDGSYNEQFF.